What follows describes a single TCR beta chain. Its target is not known. Tagging with unique molecular identifiers was applied to individual cDNA molecules. One entry per CDR3 protein, called by TCRdb with MiXCR from the 5' RACE reads. The sample contains around 62,000 distinct CDR3 sequences, around 12% of which appear only once. The data derive from a study of early T cells in non-severe SARS-CoV-2 infection. Study-wide background: Sequenced material consisted of bulk RNA (from unsorted whole blood), and chains were unpaired. Study-level findings and limits: In VDJdb matching, anti-spike CD8 responses were favored while private and CD4 specificities went missing.

Trimming stripped 2 bases from V and 1 base from J, with 10 bases between. The CDR3 is made up of 15 amino acids. Germline loops: CDR1 MDHEN, CDR2 SYDVKM. This chain links TRBV28 with TRBJ2-3; D tentatively reads TRBD1 or TRBD2 (5 bases each). The sequence came from an adult who was a healthcare worker with PCR-confirmed SARS-CoV-2 infection or an uninfected control (not recorded which). The specimen sequenced was whole blood. For the CDR3, the DNA is TGTGCCAGCAGTTTAGGGGGTGGAGGCACAGATACGCAGTATTTT. Protein: CASSLGGGGTDTQYF.